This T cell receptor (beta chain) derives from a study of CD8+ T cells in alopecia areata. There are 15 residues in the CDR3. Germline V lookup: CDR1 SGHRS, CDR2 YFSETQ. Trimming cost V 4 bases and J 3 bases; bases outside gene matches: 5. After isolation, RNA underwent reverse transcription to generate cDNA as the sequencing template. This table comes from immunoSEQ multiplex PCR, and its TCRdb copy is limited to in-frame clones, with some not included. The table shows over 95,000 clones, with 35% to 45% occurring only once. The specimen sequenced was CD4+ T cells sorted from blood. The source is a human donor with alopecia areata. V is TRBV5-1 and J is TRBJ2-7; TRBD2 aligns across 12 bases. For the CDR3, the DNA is TGCGCCAGCAGCATAGGACTAGCGGGAAACTACGAGCAGTACTTC. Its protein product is CASSIGLAGNYEQYF.